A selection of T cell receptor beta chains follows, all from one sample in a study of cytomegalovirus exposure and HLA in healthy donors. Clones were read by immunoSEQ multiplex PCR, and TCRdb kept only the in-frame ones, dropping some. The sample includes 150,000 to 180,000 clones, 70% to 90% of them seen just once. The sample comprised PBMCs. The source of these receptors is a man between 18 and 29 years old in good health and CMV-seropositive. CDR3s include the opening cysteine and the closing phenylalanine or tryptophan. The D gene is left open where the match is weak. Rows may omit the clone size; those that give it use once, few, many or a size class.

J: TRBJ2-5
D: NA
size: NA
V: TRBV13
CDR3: CASSLGGGRRSFVQETQYF
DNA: TGTGCCAGCAGCTTAGGAGGGGGACGGAGATCATTTGTCCAAGAGACCCAGTACTTC

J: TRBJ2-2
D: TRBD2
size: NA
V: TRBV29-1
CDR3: CGWASGRAGVGELFF
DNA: TGCGGTTGGGCTAGCGGGAGGGCCGGGGTCGGGGAGCTGTTTTTT

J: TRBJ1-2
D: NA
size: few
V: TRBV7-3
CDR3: CASSSGDGYTF
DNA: TGTGCCAGCAGTTCCGGTGATGGCTACACCTTC

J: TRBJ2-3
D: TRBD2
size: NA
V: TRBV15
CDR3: CATSSSGGTDTQYF
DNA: TGTGCCACCAGCAGTAGCGGGGGGACAGATACGCAGTATTTT

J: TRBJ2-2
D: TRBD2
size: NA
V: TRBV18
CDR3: CASSPLIAGNTGELFF
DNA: TGTGCCAGCTCACCACTTATAGCGGGGAACACCGGGGAGCTGTTTTTT

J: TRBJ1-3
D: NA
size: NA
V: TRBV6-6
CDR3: CASSLQASGNTIYF
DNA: TGTGCCAGCAGTCTTCAGGCGTCCGGAAACACCATATATTTT

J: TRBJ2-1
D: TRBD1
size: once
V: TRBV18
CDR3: CASSPPVGQANNEQFF
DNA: TGTGCCAGCTCACCACCGGTAGGACAGGCGAACAATGAGCAGTTCTTC

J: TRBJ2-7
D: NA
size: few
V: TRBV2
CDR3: CASSAEGYEQYF
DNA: TGTGCCAGCAGTGCGGAGGGATACGAGCAGTACTTC

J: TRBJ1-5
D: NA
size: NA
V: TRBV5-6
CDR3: CASSLAAGRNQPQHF
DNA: TGTGCCAGCAGCTTGGCGGCAGGGAGGAATCAGCCCCAGCATTTT

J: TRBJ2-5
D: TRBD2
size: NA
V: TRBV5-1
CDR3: CASSLVPTSGGAETQYF
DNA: TGCGCCAGCAGCTTGGTCCCTACTAGCGGGGGGGCTGAGACCCAGTACTTC

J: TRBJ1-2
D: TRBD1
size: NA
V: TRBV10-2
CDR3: CASSDSGGYGYTF
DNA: TGCGCCAGCAGTGACTCAGGGGGCTATGGCTACACCTTC

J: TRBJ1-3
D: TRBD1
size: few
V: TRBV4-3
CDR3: CASSQGTGTGSSVGNTIYF
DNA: TGCGCCAGCAGCCAAGGGACCGGGACAGGGTCCTCGGTGGGAAACACCATATATTTT

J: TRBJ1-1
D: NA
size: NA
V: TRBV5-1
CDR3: CASSPAVARLGAFF
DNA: TGCGCCAGCAGCCCGGCCGTTGCCCGCTTGGGCGCTTTCTTT

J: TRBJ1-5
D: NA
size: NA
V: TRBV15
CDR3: CATSSRGRGNQPQHF
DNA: TGTGCCACCAGCAGCCGGGGGAGGGGCAATCAGCCCCAGCATTTT

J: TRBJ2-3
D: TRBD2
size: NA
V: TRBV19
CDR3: CASSQLAGVSDTQYF
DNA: TGTGCCAGTAGCCAACTAGCGGGAGTGTCAGATACGCAGTATTTT

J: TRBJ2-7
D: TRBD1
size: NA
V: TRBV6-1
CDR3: CAGSYRGDAEQYF
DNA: TGTGCCGGATCTTACAGGGGGGATGCCGAGCAGTACTTC

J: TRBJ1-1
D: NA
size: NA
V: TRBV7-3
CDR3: CASSDPGGNTEAFF
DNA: TGTGCCAGCAGCGACCCGGGGGGGAACACTGAAGCTTTCTTT

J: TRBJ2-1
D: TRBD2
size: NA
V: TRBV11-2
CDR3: CASTLGGSYNEQFF
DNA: TGTGCCAGCACCCTGGGGGGGTCCTACAATGAGCAGTTCTTC

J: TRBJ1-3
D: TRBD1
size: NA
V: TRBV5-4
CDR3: CASSSDGDRGFGNTIYF
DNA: TGTGCCAGCAGCTCTGACGGGGACAGGGGCTTTGGAAACACCATATATTTT

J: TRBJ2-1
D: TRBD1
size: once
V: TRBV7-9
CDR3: CASSLSGQGLNEQFF
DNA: TGTGCCAGCAGCTTATCGGGACAGGGACTCAATGAGCAGTTCTTC

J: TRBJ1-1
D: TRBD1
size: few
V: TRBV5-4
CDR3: CASSGRQGKAEAFF
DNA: TGTGCCAGCAGCGGAAGACAGGGGAAAGCTGAAGCTTTCTTT

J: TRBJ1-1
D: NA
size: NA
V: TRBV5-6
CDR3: CASSWRRGNTEAFF
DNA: TGTGCCAGCAGCTGGCGGCGGGGGAACACTGAAGCTTTCTTT

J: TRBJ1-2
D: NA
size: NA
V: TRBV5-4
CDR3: CASSLEVGSGGGGYTF
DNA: TGTGCCAGCAGCTTGGAAGTCGGTAGCGGGGGGGGAGGCTACACCTTC

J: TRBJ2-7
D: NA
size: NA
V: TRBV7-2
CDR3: CASSWLAYTYEQYF
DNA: TGTGCCAGCAGCTGGCTAGCGTACACCTACGAGCAGTACTTC

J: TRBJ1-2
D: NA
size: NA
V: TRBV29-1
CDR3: CSVGETLYGYTF
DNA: TGCAGCGTTGGGGAGACCTTATATGGCTACACCTTC

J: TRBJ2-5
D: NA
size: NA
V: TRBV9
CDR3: CASSSRDSWQETQYF
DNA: TGTGCCAGCAGCTCCCGGGACTCCTGGCAAGAGACCCAGTACTTC

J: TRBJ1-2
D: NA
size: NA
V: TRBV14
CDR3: CASSQVGGTGYGYTF
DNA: TGTGCCAGCAGCCAAGTAGGAGGGACTGGCTATGGCTACACCTTC

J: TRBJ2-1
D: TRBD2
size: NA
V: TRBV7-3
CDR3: CASSSGTSGSYNEQFF
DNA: TGTGCCAGCAGCTCCGGGACTAGCGGATCCTACAATGAGCAGTTCTTC

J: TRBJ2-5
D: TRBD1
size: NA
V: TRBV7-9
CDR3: CASSLATGEQETQYF
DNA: TGTGCCAGCAGCCTGGCGACAGGGGAGCAAGAGACCCAGTACTTC

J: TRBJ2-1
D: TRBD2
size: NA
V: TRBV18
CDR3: CASLELAGGYNEQFF
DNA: TGTGCCAGCCTTGAACTAGCGGGGGGATACAATGAGCAGTTCTTC

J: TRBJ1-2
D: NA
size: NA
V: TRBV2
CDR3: CASSGGPTANYGYTF
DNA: TGTGCCAGCAGTGGGGGCCCCACAGCTAACTATGGCTACACCTTC

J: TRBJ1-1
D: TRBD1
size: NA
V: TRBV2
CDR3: CASSGELVRTGRGSEAFF
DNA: TGTGCCAGCAGTGGTGAGCTAGTGAGGACAGGCCGTGGGTCTGAAGCTTTCTTT

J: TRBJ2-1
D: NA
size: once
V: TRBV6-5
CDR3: CASSRQGLNNNEQFF
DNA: TGTGCCAGCAGTCGACAGGGACTCAATAACAATGAGCAGTTCTTC

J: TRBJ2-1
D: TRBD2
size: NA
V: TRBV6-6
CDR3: CASRDLRERDEQFF
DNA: TGTGCCAGCAGGGACCTGCGGGAGCGCGATGAGCAGTTCTTC

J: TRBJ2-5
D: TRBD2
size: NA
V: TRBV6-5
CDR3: CASSYGSGGMKTQYF
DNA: TGTGCCAGCAGTTACGGTTCCGGGGGGATGAAGACCCAGTACTTC

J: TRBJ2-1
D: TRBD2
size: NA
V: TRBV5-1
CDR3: CASRTSGGVSYNEQFF
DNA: TGCGCCAGCAGAACGAGCGGGGGGGTCTCGTACAATGAGCAGTTCTTC

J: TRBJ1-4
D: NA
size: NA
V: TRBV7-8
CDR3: CASSQEYRIPSTNEKLFF
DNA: TGTGCCAGCAGCCAAGAGTACAGGATCCCCTCAACTAATGAAAAACTGTTTTTT

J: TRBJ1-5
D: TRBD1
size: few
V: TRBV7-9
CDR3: CASSMGQGVQPQHF
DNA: TGTGCCAGCAGCATGGGACAGGGGGTCCAGCCCCAGCATTTT

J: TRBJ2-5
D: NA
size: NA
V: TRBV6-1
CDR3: CASSVMGVQETQYF
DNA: TGTGCCAGCAGTGTGATGGGAGTCCAAGAGACCCAGTACTTC